This T cell receptor beta chain was found in a study of shared clonotypes between healthy human individuals. Germline-derived CDR1 and CDR2 are GTSNPN and SVGIG (reference sequence). V lost 2 bases and J lost 10, with 9 bases in between. The CDR3 is made up of 11 amino acids. Clones were sequenced by immunoSEQ multiplex PCR, and TCRdb holds only the in-frame ones, with some missing. This sample has around 300,000 clones, with around 90% found just once. The rearrangement links TRBV30 to TRBJ2-1, with D hard to call. The sequenced sample was memory CD8+ T cells sorted from blood. As for subset: CD45RO+ cells pooled with CCR7-negative TemRA cells. The clonotype originates from a young man in good health. The CDR3: CAWSPGVEQFF. The CDR3 DNA sequence: TGTGCCTGGAGTCCCGGTGTCGAGCAGTTCTTC.